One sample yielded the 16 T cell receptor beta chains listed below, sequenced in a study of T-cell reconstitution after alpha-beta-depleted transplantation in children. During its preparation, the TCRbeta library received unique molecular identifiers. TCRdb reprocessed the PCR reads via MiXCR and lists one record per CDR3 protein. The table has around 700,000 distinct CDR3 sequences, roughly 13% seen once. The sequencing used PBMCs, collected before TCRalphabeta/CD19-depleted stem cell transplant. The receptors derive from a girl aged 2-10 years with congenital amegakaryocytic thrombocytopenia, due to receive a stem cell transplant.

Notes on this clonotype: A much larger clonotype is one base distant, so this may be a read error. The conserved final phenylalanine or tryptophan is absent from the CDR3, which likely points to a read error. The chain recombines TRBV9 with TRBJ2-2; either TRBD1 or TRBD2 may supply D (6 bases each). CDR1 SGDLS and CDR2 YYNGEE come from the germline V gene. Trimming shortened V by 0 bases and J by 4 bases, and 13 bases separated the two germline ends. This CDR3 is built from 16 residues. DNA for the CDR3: TGTGCCAGCAGCGTAGAGGGGGGTGGGTTCACCGGGGAGCTGTTTCTT. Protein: CASSVEGGGFTGELFL.

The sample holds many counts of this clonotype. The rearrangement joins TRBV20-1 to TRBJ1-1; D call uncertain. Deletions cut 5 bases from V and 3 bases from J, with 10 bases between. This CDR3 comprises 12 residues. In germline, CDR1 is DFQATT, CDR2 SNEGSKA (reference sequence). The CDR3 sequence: CSAEPPYTEAFF. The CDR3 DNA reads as TGCAGTGCTGAACCACCTTACACTGAAGCTTTCTTT.

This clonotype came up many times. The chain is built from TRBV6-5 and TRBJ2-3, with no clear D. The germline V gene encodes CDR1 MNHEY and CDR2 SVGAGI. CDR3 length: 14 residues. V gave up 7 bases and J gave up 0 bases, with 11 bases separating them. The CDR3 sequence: CASNFRTSTDTQYF. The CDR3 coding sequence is TGTGCCAGCAATTTCCGTACTAGCACAGATACGCAGTATTTT.

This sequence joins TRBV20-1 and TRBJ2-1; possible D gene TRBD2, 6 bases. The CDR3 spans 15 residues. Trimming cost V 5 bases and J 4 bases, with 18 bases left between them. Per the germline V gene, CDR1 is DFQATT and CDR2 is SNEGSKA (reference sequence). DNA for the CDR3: TGCAGTGCTGCCCGGCGGGAAATACTTTACAATGAGCAGTTCTTC. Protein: CSAARREILYNEQFF.

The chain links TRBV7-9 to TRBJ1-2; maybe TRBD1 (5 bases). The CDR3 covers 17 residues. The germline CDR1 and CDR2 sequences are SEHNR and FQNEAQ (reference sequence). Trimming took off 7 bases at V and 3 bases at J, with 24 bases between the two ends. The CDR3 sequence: CASKGITLGPRDYGYTF. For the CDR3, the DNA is TGTGCCAGCAAGGGGATTACTTTGGGGCCTCGAGACTATGGCTACACCTTC. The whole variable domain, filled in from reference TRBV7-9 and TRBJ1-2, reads DTGVSQNPRHKITKRGQNVTFRCDPISEHNRLYWYRQTLGQGPEFLTYFQNEAQLEKSRLLSDRFSAERPKGSFSTLEIQRTEQGDSAMYLCASKGITLGPRDYGYTFGSGTRLTVV.

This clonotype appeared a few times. CDR3 in amino acids: CASSHGIRASAAFF. DNA for the CDR3: TGTGCCAGCAGCCATGGTATACGAGCCTCTGCAGCTTTCTTT. The V gene is TRBV14, the J gene TRBJ1-1; unclear D gene. V lost 3 bases to trimming and J lost 10 bases, with 18 bases between them. The CDR3 totals 14 residues. Looked up from germline, CDR1 is SGHDN and CDR2 is FVKESK.

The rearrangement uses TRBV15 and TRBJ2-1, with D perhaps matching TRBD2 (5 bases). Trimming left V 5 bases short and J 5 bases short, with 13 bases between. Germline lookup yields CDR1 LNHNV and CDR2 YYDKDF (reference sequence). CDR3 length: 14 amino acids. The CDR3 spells CATSVSSPNNEQFF. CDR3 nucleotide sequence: TGTGCCACCAGCGTTTCTAGCCCAAACAATGAGCAGTTCTTC.

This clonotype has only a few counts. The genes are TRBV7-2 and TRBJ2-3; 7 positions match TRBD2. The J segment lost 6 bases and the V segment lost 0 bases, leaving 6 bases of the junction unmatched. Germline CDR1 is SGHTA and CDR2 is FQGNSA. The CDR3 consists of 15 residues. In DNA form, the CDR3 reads TGTGCCAGCAGCTTAGCGTCGGCCGGGAGGGATACGCAGTATTTT. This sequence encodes CASSLASAGRDTQYF.

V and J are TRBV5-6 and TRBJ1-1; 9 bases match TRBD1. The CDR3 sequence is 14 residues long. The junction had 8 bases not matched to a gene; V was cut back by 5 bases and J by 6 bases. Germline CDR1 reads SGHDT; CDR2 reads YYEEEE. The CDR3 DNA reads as TGTGCCAGCAGGACGCGGGACAGGGAATCTGAAGCTTTCTTT. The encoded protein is CASRTRDRESEAFF.

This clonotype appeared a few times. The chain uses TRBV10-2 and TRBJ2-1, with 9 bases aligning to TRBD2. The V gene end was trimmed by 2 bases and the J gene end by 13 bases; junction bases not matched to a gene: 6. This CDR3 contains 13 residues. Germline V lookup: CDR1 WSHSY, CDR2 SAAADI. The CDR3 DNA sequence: TGCGCCAGCAGTGAGGTCCTAGCGGGATCTCAGTTCTTC. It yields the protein CASSEVLAGSQFF.

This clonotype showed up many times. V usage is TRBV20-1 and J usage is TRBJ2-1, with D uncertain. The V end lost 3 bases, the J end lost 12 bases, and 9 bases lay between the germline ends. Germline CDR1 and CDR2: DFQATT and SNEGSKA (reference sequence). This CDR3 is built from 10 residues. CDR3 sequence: CSARGPGQFF. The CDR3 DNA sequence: TGCAGTGCTAGGGGTCCTGGGCAGTTCTTC.

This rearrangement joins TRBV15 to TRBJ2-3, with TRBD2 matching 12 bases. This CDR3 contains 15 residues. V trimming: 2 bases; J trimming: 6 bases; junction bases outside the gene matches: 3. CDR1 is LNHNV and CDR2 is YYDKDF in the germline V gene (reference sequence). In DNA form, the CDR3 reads TGTGCCACCAGCAGACGACTAGCGGGAGTGGATACGCAGTATTTT. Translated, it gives CATSRRLAGVDTQYF.

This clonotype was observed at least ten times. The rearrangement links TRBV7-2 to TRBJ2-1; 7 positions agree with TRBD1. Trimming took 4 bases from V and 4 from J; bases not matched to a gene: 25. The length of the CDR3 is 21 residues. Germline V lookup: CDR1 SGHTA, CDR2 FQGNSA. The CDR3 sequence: CASSSPSMGQKTRYEYNEQFF. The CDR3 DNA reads TGTGCCAGCAGCTCCCCCTCCATGGGACAGAAAACTAGGTATGAATACAATGAGCAGTTCTTC.

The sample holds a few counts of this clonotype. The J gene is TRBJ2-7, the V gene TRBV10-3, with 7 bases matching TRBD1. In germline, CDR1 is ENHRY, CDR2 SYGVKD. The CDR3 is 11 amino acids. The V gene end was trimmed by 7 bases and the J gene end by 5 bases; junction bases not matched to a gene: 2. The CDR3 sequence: CAINRGHEQYF. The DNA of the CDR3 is TGTGCCATCAACAGGGGTCACGAGCAGTACTTC.

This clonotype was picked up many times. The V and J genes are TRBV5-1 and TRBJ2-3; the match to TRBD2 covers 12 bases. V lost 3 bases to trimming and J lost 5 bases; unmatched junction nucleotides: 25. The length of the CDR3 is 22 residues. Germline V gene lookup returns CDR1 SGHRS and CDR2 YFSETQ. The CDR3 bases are TGCGCCAGCAGCTGGAAACCTTTACCGGTCCTCAGGACTAGCGGGACGGGAGATACGCAGTATTTT. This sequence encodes CASSWKPLPVLRTSGTGDTQYF.

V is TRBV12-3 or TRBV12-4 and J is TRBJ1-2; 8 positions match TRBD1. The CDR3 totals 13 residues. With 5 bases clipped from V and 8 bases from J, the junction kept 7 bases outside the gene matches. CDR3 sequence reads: CASSPDRGSGYTF. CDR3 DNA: TGTGCCAGCAGTCCCGACAGGGGAAGCGGCTACACCTTC.